This T cell receptor beta chain originates from a study of Tregs in tolerant kidney transplant recipients. Related graft donors supplied nonmyeloablative bone marrow transplants, and mixed chimerism was transient. Unstimulated regulatory T cells (CD4+CD25+CD127-), CD4+CD25- non-regulatory cells, CD4 and CD8 cells were FACS-sorted from thawed PBMCs. Findings and limits, study-wide: Findings come from small patient numbers and require larger validation. Activated donor B cell expansion appeared to reveal the most relevant donor-specific TCRbeta repertoire.

Measured by frequency, this clone is medium-sized. Its matching antigen is unknown. The table came from immunoSEQ multiplex PCR; TCRdb's copy has only in-frame clones and leaves some out. The sample is made up of roughly 5,300 clones, and the top ten hold 5.5% to 7.5% of it. This material consisted of CD4+ T cells from blood (PBMCs), taken approximately 15 months after the transplant. This sequence was found in a human patient who received a combined kidney and bone marrow transplant. A subset of T cells may come from the graft donor.

Partial CDR3 DNA: TGCAGTGCTAGACGTGAGCGACAGGGGTCTTATGGC. Translation gives CSARRERQGSYG. The CDR3 reads in full as CSARRERQGSYGYTF. The chain recombines TRBV20-1 with TRBJ1-2; 8 bases are a match to TRBD1. Coverage ceases 3 residues before the CDR3 finishes, and the germline J gene fills in the end. Losses at the gene ends were 2 bases for V and 5 bases for J; bases not matched to a gene: 10. Looked up from germline, CDR1 is DFQATT and CDR2 is SNEGSKA (reference sequence). The CDR3 runs to 15 residues.